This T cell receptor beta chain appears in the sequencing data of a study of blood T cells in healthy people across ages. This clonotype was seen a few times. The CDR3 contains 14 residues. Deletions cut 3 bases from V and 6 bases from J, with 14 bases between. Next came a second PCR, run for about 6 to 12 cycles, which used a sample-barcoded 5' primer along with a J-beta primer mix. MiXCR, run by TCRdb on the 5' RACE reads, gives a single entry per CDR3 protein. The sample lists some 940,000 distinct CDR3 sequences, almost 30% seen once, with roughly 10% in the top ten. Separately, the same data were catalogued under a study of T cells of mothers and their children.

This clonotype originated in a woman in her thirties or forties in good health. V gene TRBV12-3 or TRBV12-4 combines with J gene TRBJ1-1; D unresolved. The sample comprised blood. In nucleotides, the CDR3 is TGTGCCAGCAGTTTTAAGGGCGGGTCATCTGAAGCTTTCTTT. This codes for CASSFKGGSSEAFF.